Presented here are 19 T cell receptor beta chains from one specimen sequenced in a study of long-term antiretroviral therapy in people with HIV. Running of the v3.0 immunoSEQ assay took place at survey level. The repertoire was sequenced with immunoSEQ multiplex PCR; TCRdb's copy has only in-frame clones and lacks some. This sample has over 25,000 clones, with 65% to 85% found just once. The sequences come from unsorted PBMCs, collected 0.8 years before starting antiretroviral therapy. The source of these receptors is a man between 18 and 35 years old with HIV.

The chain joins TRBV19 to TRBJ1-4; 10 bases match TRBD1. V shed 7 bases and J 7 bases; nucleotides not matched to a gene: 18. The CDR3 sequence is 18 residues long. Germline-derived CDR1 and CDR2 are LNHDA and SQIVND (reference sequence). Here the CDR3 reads CASTDPGQGFQFGEKLFF. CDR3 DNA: TGTGCCAGTACCGACCCGGGACAGGGGTTTCAGTTTGGTGAAAAACTGTTTTTT. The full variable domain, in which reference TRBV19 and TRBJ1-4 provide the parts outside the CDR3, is DGGITQSPKYLFRKEGQNVTLSCEQNLNHDAMYWYRQDPGQGLRLIYYSQIVNDFQKGDIAEGYSVSREKKESFPLTVTSAQKNPTAFYLCASTDPGQGFQFGEKLFFGSGTQLSVL.

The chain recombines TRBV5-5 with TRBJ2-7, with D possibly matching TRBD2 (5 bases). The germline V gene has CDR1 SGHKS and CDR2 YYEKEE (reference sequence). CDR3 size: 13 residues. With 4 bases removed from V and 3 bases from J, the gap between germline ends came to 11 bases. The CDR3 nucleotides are TGTGCCAGCAGCCCTCTAGCACTCTACGAGCAGTACTTC. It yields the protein CASSPLALYEQYF.

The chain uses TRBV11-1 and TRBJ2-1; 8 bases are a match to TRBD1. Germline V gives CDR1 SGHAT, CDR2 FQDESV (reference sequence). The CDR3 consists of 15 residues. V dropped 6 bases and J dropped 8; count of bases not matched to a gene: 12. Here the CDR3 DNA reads TGTGCCAGCAGTCCCGGACAGGGAGGTCGCGATGAGCAGTTCTTC. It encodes CASSPGQGGRDEQFF.

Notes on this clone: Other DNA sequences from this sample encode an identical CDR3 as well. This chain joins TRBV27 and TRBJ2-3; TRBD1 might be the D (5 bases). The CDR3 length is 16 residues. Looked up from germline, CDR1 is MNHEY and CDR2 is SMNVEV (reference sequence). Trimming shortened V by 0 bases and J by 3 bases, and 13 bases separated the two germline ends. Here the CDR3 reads CASSLSLGRRTDTQYF. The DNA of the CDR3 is TGTGCCAGCAGTTTATCGCTGGGGCGCAGGACAGATACGCAGTATTTT.

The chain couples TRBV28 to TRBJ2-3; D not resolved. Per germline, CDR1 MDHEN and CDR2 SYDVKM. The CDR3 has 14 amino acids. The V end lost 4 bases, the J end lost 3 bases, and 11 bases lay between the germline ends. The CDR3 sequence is CASSSTRVTDTQYF. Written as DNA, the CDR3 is TGTGCCAGCAGTTCCACTCGCGTAACAGATACGCAGTATTTT.

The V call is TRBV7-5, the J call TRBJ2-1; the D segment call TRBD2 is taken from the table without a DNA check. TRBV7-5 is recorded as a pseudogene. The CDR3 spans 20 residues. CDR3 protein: CARSLDHTKRTVRNNNEQFF. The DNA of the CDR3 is TGTGCCAGAAGCTTAGACCATACCAAAAGGACTGTACGGAATAACAATGAGCAGTTCTTC.

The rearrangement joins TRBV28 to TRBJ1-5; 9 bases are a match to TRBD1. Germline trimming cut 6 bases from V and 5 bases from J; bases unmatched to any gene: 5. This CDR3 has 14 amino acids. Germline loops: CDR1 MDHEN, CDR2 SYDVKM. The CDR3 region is CASSYTGGHQPQHF. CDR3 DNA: TGTGCCAGCAGCTATACAGGGGGCCATCAGCCCCAGCATTTT.

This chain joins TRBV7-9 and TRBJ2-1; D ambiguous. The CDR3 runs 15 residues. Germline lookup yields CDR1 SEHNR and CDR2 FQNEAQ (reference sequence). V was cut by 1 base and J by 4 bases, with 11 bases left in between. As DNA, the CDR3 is TGTGCCAGCAGCTTAGATTTAATAGGGTACAATGAGCAGTTCTTC. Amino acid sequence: CASSLDLIGYNEQFF.

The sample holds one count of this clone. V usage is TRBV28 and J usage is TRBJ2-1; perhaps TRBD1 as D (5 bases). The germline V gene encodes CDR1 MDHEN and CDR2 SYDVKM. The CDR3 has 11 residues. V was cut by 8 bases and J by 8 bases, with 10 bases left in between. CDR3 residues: CASDSLYEQFF. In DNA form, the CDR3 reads TGTGCCAGCGACAGCCTTTATGAGCAGTTCTTC.

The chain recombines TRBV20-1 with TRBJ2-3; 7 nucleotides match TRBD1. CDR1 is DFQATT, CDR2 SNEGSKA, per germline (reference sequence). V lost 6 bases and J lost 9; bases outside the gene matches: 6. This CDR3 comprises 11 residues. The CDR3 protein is CSANDRVTQYF. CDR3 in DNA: TGCAGTGCGAACGACAGGGTCACGCAGTATTTT.

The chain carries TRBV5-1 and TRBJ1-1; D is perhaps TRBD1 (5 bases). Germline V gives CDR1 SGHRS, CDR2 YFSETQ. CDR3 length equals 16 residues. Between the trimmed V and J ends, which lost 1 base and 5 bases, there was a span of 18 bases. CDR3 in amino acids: CASSLRSGSSTTEAFF. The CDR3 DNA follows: TGCGCCAGCAGCTTGAGGTCAGGGAGTAGTACGACTGAAGCTTTCTTT.

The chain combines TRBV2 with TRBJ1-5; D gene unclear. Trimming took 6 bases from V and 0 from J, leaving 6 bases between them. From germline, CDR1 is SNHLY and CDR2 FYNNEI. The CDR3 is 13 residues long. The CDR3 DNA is TGTGCCAGCAGAGGGAATAGCAATCAGCCCCAGCATTTT. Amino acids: CASRGNSNQPQHF.

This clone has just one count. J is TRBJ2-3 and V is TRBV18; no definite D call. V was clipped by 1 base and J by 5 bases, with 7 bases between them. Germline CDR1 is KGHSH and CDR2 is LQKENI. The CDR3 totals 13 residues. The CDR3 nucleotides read TGTGCCAGCTCACCACTCCCCAAAGATACGCAGTATTTT. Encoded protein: CASSPLPKDTQYF.

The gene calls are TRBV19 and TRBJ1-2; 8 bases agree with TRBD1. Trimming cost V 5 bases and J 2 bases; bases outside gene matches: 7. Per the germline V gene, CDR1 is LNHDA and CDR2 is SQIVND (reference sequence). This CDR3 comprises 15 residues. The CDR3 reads CASSLIRTGNYGYTF. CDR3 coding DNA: TGTGCCAGTAGTCTAATCCGGACAGGGAACTATGGCTACACCTTC. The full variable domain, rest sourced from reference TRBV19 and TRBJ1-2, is DGGITQSPKYLFRKEGQNVTLSCEQNLNHDAMYWYRQDPGQGLRLIYYSQIVNDFQKGDIAEGYSVSREKKESFPLTVTSAQKNPTAFYLCASSLIRTGNYGYTFGSGTRLTVV.

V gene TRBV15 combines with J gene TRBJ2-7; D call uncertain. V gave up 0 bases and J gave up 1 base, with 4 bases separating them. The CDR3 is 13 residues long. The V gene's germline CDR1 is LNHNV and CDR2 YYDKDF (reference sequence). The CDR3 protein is CATSRDRSYEQYF. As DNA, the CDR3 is TGTGCCACCAGCAGAGACAGGTCCTACGAGCAGTACTTC. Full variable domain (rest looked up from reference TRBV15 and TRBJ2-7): DAMVIQNPRYQVTQFGKPVTLSCSQTLNHNVMYWYQQKSSQAPKLLFHYYDKDFNNEADTPDNFQSRRPNTSFCFLDIRSPGLGDTAMYLCATSRDRSYEQYFGPGTRLTVT.

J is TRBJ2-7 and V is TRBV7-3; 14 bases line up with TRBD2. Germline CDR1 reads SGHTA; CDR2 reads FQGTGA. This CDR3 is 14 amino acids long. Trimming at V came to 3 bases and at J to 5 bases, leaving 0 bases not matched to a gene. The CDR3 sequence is CASSLGLAGDEQYF. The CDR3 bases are TGTGCCAGCAGCTTGGGACTAGCGGGGGACGAGCAGTACTTC.

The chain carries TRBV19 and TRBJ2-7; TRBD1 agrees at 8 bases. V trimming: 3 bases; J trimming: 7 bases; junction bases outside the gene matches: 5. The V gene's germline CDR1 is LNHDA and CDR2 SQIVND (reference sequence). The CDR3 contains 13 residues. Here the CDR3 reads CASSIQGAGEQYF. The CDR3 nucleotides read TGTGCCAGTAGTATTCAGGGGGCGGGAGAGCAGTACTTC.

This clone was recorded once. The CDR3 DNA sequence: TGTGCCAGCAGTCACAGGGTTGCTTACGAGCAGTACTTC. Encoded protein: CASSHRVAYEQYF. V is TRBV6-5 and J is TRBJ2-7; D is perhaps TRBD1 (6 bases). CDR1 is MNHEY and CDR2 is SVGAGI in the germline V gene. Trimming removed 5 bases from V and 4 bases from J, with 12 bases in between. CDR3 length equals 13 residues.

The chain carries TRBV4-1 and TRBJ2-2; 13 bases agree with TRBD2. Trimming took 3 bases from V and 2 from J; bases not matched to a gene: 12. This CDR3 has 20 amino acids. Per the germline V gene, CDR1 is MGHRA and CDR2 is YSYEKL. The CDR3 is CASSHPRTSGGGINTGELFF. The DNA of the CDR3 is TGCGCCAGCAGCCATCCCCGGACTAGCGGGGGTGGGATAAACACCGGGGAGCTGTTTTTT.